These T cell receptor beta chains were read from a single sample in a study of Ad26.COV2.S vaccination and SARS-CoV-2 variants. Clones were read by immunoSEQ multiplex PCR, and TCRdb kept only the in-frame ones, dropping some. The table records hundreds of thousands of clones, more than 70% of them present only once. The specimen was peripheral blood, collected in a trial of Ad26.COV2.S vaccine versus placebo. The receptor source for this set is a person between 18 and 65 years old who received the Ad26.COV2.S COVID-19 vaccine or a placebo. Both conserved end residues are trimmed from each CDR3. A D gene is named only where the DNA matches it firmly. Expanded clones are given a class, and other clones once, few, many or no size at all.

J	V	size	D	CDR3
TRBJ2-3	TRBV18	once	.	ASSPPPTDTQY
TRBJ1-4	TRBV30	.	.	ACNTASGNEKLF
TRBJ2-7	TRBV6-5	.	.	ASSRGLFYEQY
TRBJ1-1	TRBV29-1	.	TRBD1	SVQTGGYTEAF
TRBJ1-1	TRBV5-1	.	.	ASSFNINTEAF
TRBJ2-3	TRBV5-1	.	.	ASSLSFTDTQY
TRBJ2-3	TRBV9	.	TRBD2	ASSARGESTDTQY
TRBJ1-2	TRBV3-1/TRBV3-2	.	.	ASSQDDVLGNGYT
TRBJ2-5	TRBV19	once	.	ASSINYQETQY
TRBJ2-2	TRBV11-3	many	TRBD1	ASSLDRTLTGTVFHNTGELF
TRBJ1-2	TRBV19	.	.	ASSPQVSNYGYT
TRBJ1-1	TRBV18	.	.	ASSPSVGFMNTEAF
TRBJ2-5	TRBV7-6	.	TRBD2	ASRLAGGDQETQY
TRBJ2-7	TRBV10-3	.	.	AIRPQGDEQY
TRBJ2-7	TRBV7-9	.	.	ASSLGAGLAYEQY
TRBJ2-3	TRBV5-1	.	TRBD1	ASSLEGTGGADTQY
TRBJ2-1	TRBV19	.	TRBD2	ASSIWTSGSDEQF
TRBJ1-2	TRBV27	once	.	ASSFKTGNYGYT
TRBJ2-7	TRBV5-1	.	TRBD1	ASSPPTGGSSSYEQY
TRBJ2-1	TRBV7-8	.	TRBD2	ASSAERGGGYNEQF
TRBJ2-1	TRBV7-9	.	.	ASSPPTTSSYNEQF
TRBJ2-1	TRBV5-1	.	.	ASSSTNNEQF
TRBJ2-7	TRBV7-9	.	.	ASSLNRDAEQY
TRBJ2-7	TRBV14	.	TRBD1	ASSHEQGAAYEQY
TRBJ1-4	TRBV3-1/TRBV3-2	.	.	ASSQDRQGATNEKLF